The 23 T cell receptor beta chains below come from one sample, sequenced in a study of T cell responses to AZD1222 COVID-19 vaccine. Profiled with immunoSEQ multiplex PCR; TCRdb holds only in-frame clones, not every one. Altogether about 160,000 clones are present, approximately 90% being singletons, with the ten largest covering more than 3%. Material: peripheral blood, obtained 28 days after the second AZD1222 dose. All receptors come from an adult who received the AZD1222 COVID-19 vaccine.

This clone was seen a single time. The chain combines TRBV7-7 with TRBJ2-7; D gene unclear. The ends were cut back, 5 bases at V and 1 base at J, with 15 bases in the middle. Per the germline V gene, CDR1 is SSHAT and CDR2 is FNYEAQ (reference sequence). The CDR3 is 15 residues long. The chain's CDR3 is CASSAYSGPSYEQYF. CDR3 coding DNA: TGTGCCAGCAGCGCATATTCAGGACCGTCCTACGAGCAGTACTTC.

In this sample, this clone turned up a few times. The chain combines TRBV5-6 with TRBJ2-7; D is possibly TRBD1 or TRBD2 (6 bases each). Trimming stripped 2 bases from V and 5 bases from J, with 14 bases between. The CDR3 loop spans 14 amino acids. Germline V gives CDR1 SGHDT, CDR2 YYEEEE. CDR3 sequence reads: CASSLGGGGNEQYF. DNA of the CDR3: TGTGCCAGCAGCTTAGGTGGAGGGGGAAACGAGCAGTACTTC.

The V and J genes are TRBV30 and TRBJ1-1; possibly TRBD1 for D (6 bases). CDR1 and CDR2 (germline): GTSNPN, SVGIG (reference sequence). V lost 7 bases and J lost 1, with 13 bases in between. The CDR3 runs to 13 residues. The CDR3 reads CASYRDGNTEAFF. CDR3 sequence (DNA): TGTGCCTCCTACAGGGACGGGAACACTGAAGCTTTCTTT.

Points on this clone: This specimen includes other DNA sequences encoding the same CDR3. V and J are TRBV19 and TRBJ1-3, with D maybe TRBD1 (6 bases). In germline, CDR1 is LNHDA, CDR2 SQIVND (reference sequence). Trimming shortened V by 6 bases and J by 0 bases, and 12 bases separated the two germline ends. The CDR3 runs 15 residues. The CDR3 here is CASSLDRSSGNTIYF. For the CDR3, the DNA is TGTGCCAGTAGCCTCGACAGGAGCTCTGGAAACACCATATATTTT.

A single count supports this clone. This rearrangement joins TRBV19 to TRBJ1-1; maybe TRBD1 (5 bases). Germline V lookup: CDR1 LNHDA, CDR2 SQIVND (reference sequence). The germline V and J ends were trimmed by 6 bases and 2 bases, with 19 bases remaining between them. The CDR3 is made up of 16 amino acids. For the CDR3, the DNA is TGTGCCAGTAGGGAGAACTCAGGGTCCCGAAACACTGAAGCTTTCTTT. Its protein product is CASRENSGSRNTEAFF.

The chain uses TRBV5-4 and TRBJ1-1; maybe TRBD1 (5 bases). The V gene's germline CDR1 is SGHNT and CDR2 YYREEE (reference sequence). With 1 base removed from V and 0 bases from J, the gap between germline ends came to 10 bases. The CDR3 is 15 amino acids. The CDR3 DNA reads as TGTGCCAGCAGCTTGTCAAGGGGATTGAACACTGAAGCTTTCTTT. Residues: CASSLSRGLNTEAFF.

This rearrangement joins TRBV30 to TRBJ2-7; 9 bases match TRBD1. Unmatched junction bases numbered 16, after V lost 5 bases and J lost 2 bases. The CDR3 runs to 17 residues. Looked up from germline, CDR1 is GTSNPN and CDR2 is SVGIG (reference sequence). CDR3 coding DNA: TGTGCCTGGCTGGGACAGGGCCAAAGTCGTGCCCCCTACGAGCAGTACTTC. This encodes CAWLGQGQSRAPYEQYF.

The chain is built from TRBV5-1 and TRBJ2-7; no firm D call. There are 15 residues in the CDR3. Per the germline V gene, CDR1 is SGHRS and CDR2 is YFSETQ. V lost 4 bases to trimming and J lost 1 base, with 15 bases between them. CDR3 region: CASSEGILRSYEQYF. The CDR3 coding sequence is TGCGCCAGCAGCGAAGGGATACTGAGGTCCTACGAGCAGTACTTC.

The V call is TRBV2, the J call TRBJ1-4; TRBD1 is a possible D gene (5 bases). The germline V gene has CDR1 SNHLY and CDR2 FYNNEI. This CDR3 is 13 amino acids long. The ends were cut back, 3 bases at V and 8 bases at J, with 10 bases in the middle. The CDR3 region has the DNA TGTGCCAGCAGTGACAGGGACGGGGAAAAACTGTTTTTT. Amino acids: CASSDRDGEKLFF. Drawing the rest from reference TRBV2 and TRBJ1-4, the complete variable domain is EPEVTQTPSHQVTQMGQEVILRCVPISNHLYFYWYRQILGQKVEFLVSFYNNEISEKSEIFDDQFSVERPDGSNFTLKIRSTKLEDSAMYFCASSDRDGEKLFFGSGTQLSVL.

The V gene is TRBV11-2, the J gene TRBJ2-7; D possibly corresponds to TRBD2 (6 bases). Trimming removed 5 bases at V and 3 bases at J, with 20 bases between. The CDR3 has 16 amino acids. Germline V gene lookup returns CDR1 SGHAT and CDR2 FQNNGV. The CDR3 coding sequence is TGTGCCAGCAGCCACGGCGGTCGGGGGAACAACTACGAGCAGTACTTC. Protein product: CASSHGGRGNNYEQYF. Complete variable domain (other parts from reference TRBV11-2 and TRBJ2-7): EAGVAQSPRYKIIEKRQSVAFWCNPISGHATLYWYQQILGQGPKLLIQFQNNGVVDDSQLPKDRFSAERLKGVDSTLKIQPAKLEDSAVYLCASSHGGRGNNYEQYFGPGTRLTVT.

This clone has just a few counts. This chain connects TRBV7-9 to TRBJ2-7, with D perhaps being TRBD1 or TRBD2 (5 bases each). V dropped 1 base and J dropped 8 bases, with 9 bases sitting between them. The CDR3 totals 12 residues. Looked up from germline, CDR1 is SEHNR and CDR2 is FQNEAQ (reference sequence). The CDR3: CASSLVGVKQYF. In DNA, the CDR3 is TGTGCCAGCAGCTTAGTGGGGGTAAAGCAGTACTTC.

The chain combines TRBV29-1 with TRBJ1-2; 7 bases match TRBD1. With V trimmed by 4 bases and J by 1 base, 6 bases remained unmatched. The CDR3 sequence is 14 residues long. Per germline, CDR1 SQVTM and CDR2 ANQGSEA. CDR3 sequence reads: CSVGQGPFNYGYTF. The CDR3 region has the DNA TGCAGCGTTGGACAGGGACCATTTAACTATGGCTACACCTTC. The whole variable domain, filled in from reference TRBV29-1 and TRBJ1-2, reads SAVISQKPSRDICQRGTSLTIQCQVDSQVTMMFWYRQQPGQSLTLIATANQGSEATYESGFVIDKFPISRPNLTFSTLTVSNMSPEDSSIYLCSVGQGPFNYGYTFGSGTRLTVV.

The chain couples TRBV30 to TRBJ2-5; D may be TRBD2 (5 bases). The length of the CDR3 is 12 residues. V was cut by 4 bases and J by 4 bases, with 10 bases left in between. The germline V gene encodes CDR1 GTSNPN and CDR2 SVGIG (reference sequence). The CDR3 spells CAWKLAGETQYF. CDR3 DNA sequence: TGTGCCTGGAAATTGGCGGGAGAGACCCAGTACTTC.

The genes are TRBV3-1 (or the pseudogene TRBV3-2) and TRBJ2-1; the D is unclear. The CDR3 consists of 13 residues. In germline, CDR1 is LGHDT, CDR2 YNNKEL (reference sequence). V gave up 2 bases and J gave up 7 bases, with 9 bases separating them. CDR3 loop: CASSQLAVNEQFF. DNA of the CDR3: TGTGCCAGCAGCCAATTAGCCGTGAATGAGCAGTTCTTC.

The chain couples TRBV29-1 to TRBJ1-2, with D perhaps TRBD1 (6 bases). This CDR3 is 13 amino acids long. The V gene's germline CDR1 is SQVTM and CDR2 ANQGSEA. V lost 7 bases to trimming and J lost 4 bases, with 16 bases between them. CDR3 residues: CSASNRALYGYTF. The CDR3 DNA sequence: TGCAGCGCCTCTAACAGGGCACTCTATGGCTACACCTTC.

The V call is TRBV10-3, the J call TRBJ2-1; D is unclear. This CDR3 is built from 17 residues. Germline CDR1 is ENHRY and CDR2 is SYGVKD. Trimming pared 4 bases from V and 0 bases from J, leaving 16 bases between. For the CDR3, the DNA is TGTGCCATCAGTGTCTCACTTCTTCCGAGCTCCTACAATGAGCAGTTCTTC. The encoded protein is CAISVSLLPSSYNEQFF.

This clone was observed a handful of times. V is TRBV9 and J is TRBJ1-6, with D unclear. The CDR3 contains 14 residues. The germline V gene has CDR1 SGDLS and CDR2 YYNGEE. V was cut by 0 bases and J by 7 bases, with 8 bases left in between. CDR3 protein: CASSVAGLNSPLHF. CDR3 in DNA: TGTGCCAGCAGCGTAGCCGGGTTGAATTCACCCCTCCACTTT.

This clone was seen a single time. The chain carries TRBV6-1 and TRBJ1-1; no firm D call. The CDR3 covers 13 residues. Trimming left V 5 bases short and J 5 bases short, with 12 bases between. In germline, CDR1 is MNHNS, CDR2 SASEGT. DNA of the CDR3: TGTGCCAGCAGTTCGCTGGTAGGGACTGAAGCTTTCTTT. Amino acid sequence: CASSSLVGTEAFF.

The chain combines TRBV6-5 with TRBJ2-5; the D gene is possibly TRBD1 (6 bases). Per the germline V gene, CDR1 is MNHEY and CDR2 is SVGAGI. This CDR3 comprises 13 residues. Between the trimmed V and J ends, which lost 8 bases and 2 bases, there was a span of 12 bases. The CDR3 nucleotides read TGTGCCAGCGGACAGAGGGAGCAAGAGACCCAGTACTTC. It codes for CASGQREQETQYF.

The V gene is TRBV19, the J gene TRBJ2-1, with 13 bases aligning to TRBD2. Germline CDR1 reads LNHDA; CDR2 reads SQIVND (reference sequence). The CDR3 totals 15 residues. Losses at the gene ends were 6 bases for V and 8 bases for J; bases not matched to a gene: 7. CDR3: CASRGTSGNRDEQFF. In nucleotides, the CDR3 is TGTGCCAGTAGGGGGACTAGCGGGAACAGGGATGAGCAGTTCTTC.

This clone has just one count. V usage is TRBV11-2 and J usage is TRBJ1-2, with D possibly TRBD1 on 5 matching bases. Trimming left V 5 bases short and J 4 bases short, with 14 bases between. The CDR3 has 14 amino acids. Germline loops: CDR1 SGHAT, CDR2 FQNNGV. CDR3 amino acids: CASSPLGVGYGYTF. The DNA of the CDR3 is TGTGCCAGCAGCCCACTGGGGGTTGGCTATGGCTACACCTTC.

This chain joins TRBV5-1 and TRBJ2-6, with 11 bases matching TRBD1. Trimming at V came to 4 bases and at J to 0 bases, leaving 3 bases not matched to a gene. The CDR3 consists of 17 residues. Per the germline V gene, CDR1 is SGHRS and CDR2 is YFSETQ. The CDR3 is CASSPGTGGSGANVLTF. DNA of the CDR3: TGCGCCAGCAGCCCCGGGACAGGGGGCTCTGGGGCCAACGTCCTGACTTTC.

This chain links TRBV3-1 (or the pseudogene TRBV3-2) with TRBJ2-1; no clear D. Germline CDR1 LGHDT, CDR2 YNNKEL (reference sequence). V lost 0 bases to trimming and J lost 1 base, with 10 bases between them. This CDR3 region has 16 residues. Written as DNA, the CDR3 is TGTGCCAGCAGCCAAGACTTGGTACGATCCTACAATGAGCAGTTCTTC. Amino acid sequence: CASSQDLVRSYNEQFF.